This is a list of T cell receptor beta chains from one sample in a study of cytomegalovirus exposure and HLA in healthy donors. Sequencing was performed with immunoSEQ multiplex PCR; in TCRdb, only in-frame clones are kept and a portion is missing. The sample yields 100,000 to 150,000 clones, roughly 80% seen once. Sequenced material: PBMCs. These receptor sequences come from a man in his 60s in good health and CMV-seropositive. Both conserved end residues are part of each CDR3. Fields, in order: D gene, V gene, J gene, clone size, CDR3 protein, CDR3 DNA. A D gene is named only where the DNA matches it firmly. Some rows have no size entry. The others give once, few or many, or a class for an expanded clone.

NA	TRBV6-1	TRBJ2-5	NA	CASSRWRAAQETQYF	TGTGCCAGCAGTAGATGGCGGGCAGCGCAAGAGACCCAGTACTTC
NA	TRBV9	TRBJ2-6	NA	CASRRQPSLSGANVLTF	TGTGCCAGCAGGAGACAGCCGAGCCTCTCTGGGGCCAACGTCCTGACTTTC
TRBD1	TRBV10-2	TRBJ2-3	NA	CASSDGGTGGTDTQYF	TGCGCCAGCAGTGATGGCGGGACAGGGGGGACAGATACGCAGTATTTT
TRBD2	TRBV6-1	TRBJ2-7	NA	CASSGGTSGAEWQYF	TGTGCCAGCAGTGGGGGGACTAGCGGGGCTGAATGGCAGTACTTC
TRBD1	TRBV5-4	TRBJ1-4	NA	CASSLGQGANEKLFF	TGTGCCAGCAGCCTAGGACAGGGTGCTAATGAAAAACTGTTTTTT
NA	TRBV2	TRBJ1-5	NA	CASEFESNQPQHF	TGTGCCAGCGAATTCGAGAGCAATCAGCCCCAGCATTTT
NA	TRBV7-9	TRBJ1-1	few	CSSSLGSRRGGTEAFF	TGTTCCAGCAGCTTAGGGAGTCGGAGGGGGGGCACTGAAGCTTTCTTT
NA	TRBV7-7	TRBJ2-7	NA	CASSPSQGYEQYF	TGTGCCAGCAGCCCATCACAGGGATACGAGCAGTACTTC
TRBD1	TRBV2	TRBJ1-2	NA	CASSPGTGSYGYTF	TGTGCCAGCAGTCCCGGGACAGGGAGTTATGGCTACACCTTC
NA	TRBV29-1	TRBJ1-2	NA	CSVPEGGAHTF	TGCAGCGTTCCGGAGGGAGGGGCCCACACCTTC
NA	TRBV7-2	TRBJ2-5	NA	CASTQYGQKETQYF	TGTGCCAGCACCCAATATGGGCAGAAAGAGACCCAGTACTTC
TRBD1	TRBV19	TRBJ1-5	NA	CASRPGQGVGQPQHF	TGTGCCAGTAGACCGGGACAGGGGGTGGGGCAGCCCCAGCATTTT
NA	TRBV7-6	TRBJ2-3	NA	CASSLVRGTDTQYF	TGTGCCAGCAGCTTAGTCCGAGGCACAGATACGCAGTATTTT
TRBD2	TRBV5-6	TRBJ2-7	NA	CASSSLAGGTYEQYF	TGTGCCAGCAGTTCACTGGCGGGGGGAACCTACGAGCAGTACTTC
TRBD1	TRBV28	TRBJ2-7	NA	CASSLVGTGSNEQYF	TGTGCCAGCAGTTTAGTTGGGACAGGGTCTAACGAGCAGTACTTC
TRBD1	TRBV5-6	TRBJ2-3	NA	CASSFAGTGTPDTQYF	TGTGCCAGCAGCTTCGCCGGGACAGGGACACCGGATACGCAGTATTTT
NA	TRBV7-7	TRBJ2-1	NA	CASSPRMGGSYNEQFF	TGTGCCAGCAGCCCCCGAATGGGGGGATCCTACAATGAGCAGTTCTTC
NA	TRBV2	TRBJ1-5	NA	CASSDTGGNQPQHF	TGTGCCAGCAGTGACACGGGGGGCAATCAGCCCCAGCATTTT
TRBD1	TRBV29-1	TRBJ1-1	once	CSVKDRGNTEAFF	TGCAGCGTCAAAGACAGGGGGAACACTGAAGCTTTCTTT
TRBD2	TRBV30	TRBJ2-3	NA	CAWSVGLAGGSDTQYF	TGTGCCTGGAGTGTAGGTCTAGCGGGGGGGTCTGATACGCAGTATTTT
TRBD2	TRBV28	TRBJ2-1	once	CASSPPGGGVYNEQFF	TGTGCCAGCAGTCCCCCGGGAGGGGGGGTATACAATGAGCAGTTCTTC
TRBD1	TRBV29-1	TRBJ1-2	few	CSVGGQNYGYTF	TGCAGCGTCGGGGGACAGAACTATGGCTACACCTTC
NA	TRBV5-1	TRBJ2-3	NA	CASSYTGMPDTQYF	TGCGCCAGCAGCTATACAGGGATGCCAGATACGCAGTATTTT
NA	TRBV19	TRBJ1-3	NA	CASSILLQADSGNTIYF	TGTGCCAGTAGTATACTCTTACAGGCGGACTCTGGAAACACCATATATTTT
NA	TRBV5-4	TRBJ2-2	NA	CASSPRKADTGELFF	TGTGCCAGCAGCCCAAGGAAGGCGGACACCGGGGAGCTGTTTTTT
TRBD2	TRBV13	TRBJ2-1	NA	CASSLLERDPPYNEQFF	TGTGCCAGCAGCTTACTTGAGCGGGACCCCCCCTACAATGAGCAGTTCTTC
NA	TRBV5-1	TRBJ2-1	NA	CASSLDRTEYNEQFF	TGCGCCAGCAGCTTGGATAGGACAGAATACAATGAGCAGTTCTTC
NA	TRBV13	TRBJ2-7	NA	CASSYSGSHEQYF	TGTGCCAGCAGCTATTCAGGATCCCACGAGCAGTACTTC
TRBD2	TRBV7-9	TRBJ2-3	NA	CASSSPAGGSDTQYF	TGTGCCAGCAGCTCCCCAGCGGGAGGATCAGATACGCAGTATTTT
NA	TRBV6-1	TRBJ2-5	NA	CASSEALQGPVQETQYF	TGTGCCAGCAGTGAAGCGCTTCAGGGCCCGGTCCAAGAGACCCAGTACTTC
NA	TRBV9	TRBJ2-7	NA	CASSVDGRATYEQYF	TGTGCCAGCAGCGTAGATGGCAGGGCGACCTACGAGCAGTACTTC
NA	TRBV5-6	TRBJ1-5	few	CASSLNRRLNQPQHF	TGTGCCAGCAGCTTGAACAGGCGGTTAAATCAGCCCCAGCATTTT
NA	TRBV10-2	TRBJ2-6	NA	CASSEGWASGANVLTF	TGCGCCAGCAGTGAGGGGTGGGCCTCTGGGGCCAACGTCCTGACTTTC
NA	TRBV5-6	TRBJ1-6	NA	CASSLVAQGYNSPLHF	TGTGCCAGCAGCTTGGTGGCCCAGGGTTATAATTCACCCCTCCACTTT
TRBD1	TRBV29-1	TRBJ2-1	NA	CSVEWDRGGNEQFF	TGCAGCGTTGAATGGGACAGGGGAGGGAATGAGCAGTTCTTC
NA	TRBV7-6	TRBJ1-5	NA	CASSYSGVGNQPQHF	TGTGCCAGCAGCTATTCGGGAGTCGGCAATCAGCCCCAGCATTTT
NA	TRBV9	TRBJ1-3	NA	CASSAQKTGNTIYF	TGTGCCAGCAGCGCCCAGAAAACTGGAAACACCATATATTTT
NA	TRBV4-2	TRBJ1-4	NA	CASSQAGGSAQEKLFF	TGTGCCAGCAGCCAGGCGGGGGGCTCTGCACAGGAAAAACTGTTTTTT
TRBD1	TRBV5-4	TRBJ2-5	NA	CASSLVGTGRETQYF	TGTGCCAGCAGCCTGGTAGGGACAGGGAGGGAGACCCAGTACTTC
TRBD1	TRBV9	TRBJ1-2	NA	CASSLGQGRDGYTF	TGTGCCAGCAGCCTTGGACAGGGGAGGGATGGCTACACCTTC
NA	TRBV25-1	TRBJ2-6	NA	CASSEWKQGLYGANVLTF	TGTGCCAGCAGTGAATGGAAGCAGGGGCTGTATGGGGCCAACGTCCTGACTTTC
TRBD2	TRBV9	TRBJ2-1	NA	CASSAVTSGRAKGEQFF	TGTGCCAGCAGCGCCGTCACTAGCGGGAGGGCCAAGGGTGAGCAGTTCTTC
TRBD1	TRBV5-5	TRBJ2-7	few	CASSWGQSSYEQYF	TGTGCCAGCAGCTGGGGACAGAGCTCCTACGAGCAGTACTTC